Below are 17 T cell receptor beta chains sequenced from a single sample in a study of blood T cell repertoires in COVID-19. TCRdb's table, derived via immunoSEQ multiplex PCR, lists solely in-frame clones and lacks some. This table has about 40,000 clones, more than 75% appearing once. The sequenced sample was peripheral blood. The receptors were sampled from a man older than 75 with acute or convalescent COVID-19.

This clone occurred once. The chain is built from TRBV9 and TRBJ1-6, with no clear D. The CDR3 is made up of 15 amino acids. V gave up 0 bases and J gave up 8 bases, with 12 bases separating them. The germline CDR1 and CDR2 sequences are SGDLS and YYNGEE. The CDR3 DNA reads TGTGCCAGCAGCGTAGTCCCGGGATCGGATTCACCCCTCCACTTT. Amino acids: CASSVVPGSDSPLHF.

J is TRBJ2-7 and V is TRBV21-1; the table calls TRBD1, which could not be checked here. TRBV21-1 is given as a pseudogene. The CDR3 sequence is 15 residues long. Written as DNA, the CDR3 is TGTGCCAGCAGCATCCGGGACAGAGCTTTCTACGAGCAGTACTTC. This encodes CASSIRDRAFYEQYF.

The J gene is TRBJ1-6, the V gene TRBV23-1; D call uncertain. Being an ORF, TRBV23-1 has a function that is uncertain. V lost 6 bases to trimming and J lost 11 bases, with 17 bases between them. This CDR3 has 14 residues. As DNA, the CDR3 is TGCGCCAGCAGCTTAGGACTGCCGCGTCCACCCCTCCACTTT. Translation gives CASSLGLPRPPLHF.

The CDR3 DNA reads as TGTGCCAGCAGCTTAGGGGACAGGGGTACGCAGTATTTT. This gives the protein CASSLGDRGTQYF. J is TRBJ2-3 and V is TRBV7-8; the match to TRBD1 covers 10 bases. This CDR3 is built from 13 residues. Germline loops: CDR1 SGHVS, CDR2 FQNEAQ. The V segment lost 1 base and the J segment 8 bases; nucleotides outside the gene matches: 0. Supplemented by reference TRBV7-8 and TRBJ2-3, the full variable domain reads GAGVSQSPRYKVAKRGQDVALRCDPISGHVSLFWYQQALGQGPEFLTYFQNEAQLDKSGLPSDRFFAERPEGSVSTLKIQRTQQEDSAVYLCASSLGDRGTQYFGPGTRLTVL.

The genes are TRBV6-2 or TRBV6-3 and TRBJ2-7; 12 bases are a match to TRBD2. Germline CDR1 reads MNHEY; CDR2 reads SVGEGT. The CDR3 spans 14 residues. The V segment lost 5 bases and the J segment 4 bases; nucleotides outside the gene matches: 3. This CDR3 reads CASSRTSGIYEQYF. The CDR3 DNA is TGTGCCAGCAGTCGGACTAGCGGGATATACGAGCAGTACTTC.

The chain carries TRBV5-1 and TRBJ2-1; TRBD2 matches at 13 bases. The trim removed 0 bases at V and 8 bases at J, leaving 8 bases unmatched. Germline V gene data show CDR1 as SGHRS and CDR2 as YFSETQ. CDR3 size: 17 residues. CDR3 protein: CASSLDGLAGDVDEQFF. As DNA, the CDR3 is TGCGCCAGCAGCTTGGACGGACTAGCGGGAGATGTTGATGAGCAGTTCTTC.

This CDR3 reads CASSPPGSSNEQFF. The DNA of the CDR3 is TGTGCCAGCAGCCCCCCGGGTAGCAGCAATGAGCAGTTCTTC. This chain joins TRBV7-3 and TRBJ2-1; D remains ambiguous. The CDR3 has 14 amino acids. Germline CDR1 SGHTA, CDR2 FQGTGA. The ends were cut back, 5 bases at V and 6 bases at J, with 14 bases in the middle.

CDR3 in amino acids: CAISESLQPGPGGYTF. Here the CDR3 DNA reads TGTGCCATCAGTGAGTCGCTGCAGCCAGGTCCTGGGGGCTACACCTTC. V gene TRBV10-3 combines with J gene TRBJ1-2, with no clear D. The CDR3 length is 16 residues. Trimming removed 0 bases at V and 8 bases at J, with 19 bases between. The V gene's germline CDR1 is ENHRY and CDR2 SYGVKD.

This clone was counted once. The V call is TRBV3-1 (or the pseudogene TRBV3-2), the J call TRBJ1-1, with a possible D match to TRBD1 (5 bases). The CDR3 is 14 residues long. CDR1 is LGHDT, CDR2 YNNKEL, per germline (reference sequence). The V gene lost 8 bases and the J gene lost 3 bases, with 16 bases spanning the gap. This chain's CDR3 is CASRSQFRDTEAFF. In DNA form, the CDR3 reads TGTGCCAGCCGAAGCCAATTCAGGGACACTGAAGCTTTCTTT.

This clone was observed a handful of times. The V call is TRBV3-1 (or the pseudogene TRBV3-2), the J call TRBJ2-1, with TRBD2 as a possible D gene (5 bases). The germline V and J ends were trimmed by 0 bases and 7 bases, with 16 bases remaining between them. This CDR3 is built from 16 residues. The V gene's germline CDR1 is LGHDT and CDR2 YNNKEL (reference sequence). The CDR3 here is CASSQDRGARPNEQFF. Here the CDR3 DNA reads TGTGCCAGCAGCCAAGATCGGGGTGCCCGGCCGAATGAGCAGTTCTTC.

The chain links TRBV9 to TRBJ2-3; TRBD2 agrees at 10 bases. V was clipped by 0 bases and J by 5 bases; unmatched bases: 6. The CDR3 contains 16 residues. Germline-derived CDR1 and CDR2 are SGDLS and YYNGEE. This CDR3 reads CASSVAGSGGGDTQYF. DNA of the CDR3: TGTGCCAGCAGCGTAGCAGGGAGCGGGGGGGGAGATACGCAGTATTTT.

V is TRBV15 and J is TRBJ2-2, with a possible D match to TRBD2 (5 bases). There are 15 residues in the CDR3. The V and J ends lost 1 base and 2 bases respectively, with 8 bases between them. Germline CDR1 LNHNV, CDR2 YYDKDF (reference sequence). This CDR3 reads CATSRGRANTGELFF. The CDR3 coding sequence is TGTGCCACCAGCAGAGGGCGGGCAAACACCGGGGAGCTGTTTTTT.

The chain recombines TRBV19 with TRBJ1-4; tentatively, D is TRBD1 (5 bases). Trimming cost V 10 bases and J 8 bases, with 23 bases left between them. Germline V gene lookup returns CDR1 LNHDA and CDR2 SQIVND (reference sequence). This CDR3 is built from 15 residues. The CDR3 spells CATAAGGVRDEKLFF. In DNA, the CDR3 is TGTGCCACCGCGGCCGGGGGGGTACGGGACGAAAAACTGTTTTTT.

The J gene is TRBJ2-2, the V gene TRBV9, with 7 bases fitting TRBD2. Germline lookup yields CDR1 SGDLS and CDR2 YYNGEE. The junction had 2 bases not matched to a gene; V was cut back by 3 bases and J by 3 bases. This CDR3 has 14 amino acids. Written as DNA, the CDR3 is TGTGCCAGCAGCGCGGGAGGAGACACCGGGGAGCTGTTTTTT. Translation: CASSAGGDTGELFF. The whole variable domain, remainder taken from reference TRBV9 and TRBJ2-2, is DSGVTQTPKHLITATGQRVTLRCSPRSGDLSVYWYQQSLDQGLQFLIQYYNGEERAKGNILERFSAQQFPDLHSELNLSSLELGDSALYFCASSAGGDTGELFFGEGSRLTVL.

The rearrangement links TRBV7-3 to TRBJ2-3; 7 bases agree with TRBD2. The CDR3 runs to 15 residues. With V trimmed by 2 bases and J by 4 bases, 6 bases remained unmatched. In germline, CDR1 is SGHTA, CDR2 FQGTGA. CDR3: CASSLAGLVSDTQYF. The DNA of the CDR3 is TGTGCCAGCAGCTTAGCCGGACTAGTTTCAGATACGCAGTATTTT.

This chain uses TRBV23-1 with TRBJ2-2; possible D gene TRBD1, 7 bases. TRBV23-1 is an ORF; its function is uncertain. The CDR3 totals 16 residues. The ends were cut back, 9 bases at V and 2 bases at J, with 19 bases in the middle. The CDR3 sequence: CARPPEGQPNTGELFF. CDR3 DNA: TGCGCCAGACCTCCGGAGGGACAGCCAAACACCGGGGAGCTGTTTTTT.

The CDR3 reads CASSYSPGKGSPLHF. CDR3 coding DNA: TGTGCCAGCAGTTACTCGCCGGGGAAGGGCTCACCCCTCCACTTT. This chain joins TRBV6-5 and TRBJ1-6; D is unresolved. From germline, CDR1 is MNHEY and CDR2 SVGAGI. V was cut by 0 bases and J by 10 bases, with 13 bases left in between. This CDR3 spans 15 amino acids.